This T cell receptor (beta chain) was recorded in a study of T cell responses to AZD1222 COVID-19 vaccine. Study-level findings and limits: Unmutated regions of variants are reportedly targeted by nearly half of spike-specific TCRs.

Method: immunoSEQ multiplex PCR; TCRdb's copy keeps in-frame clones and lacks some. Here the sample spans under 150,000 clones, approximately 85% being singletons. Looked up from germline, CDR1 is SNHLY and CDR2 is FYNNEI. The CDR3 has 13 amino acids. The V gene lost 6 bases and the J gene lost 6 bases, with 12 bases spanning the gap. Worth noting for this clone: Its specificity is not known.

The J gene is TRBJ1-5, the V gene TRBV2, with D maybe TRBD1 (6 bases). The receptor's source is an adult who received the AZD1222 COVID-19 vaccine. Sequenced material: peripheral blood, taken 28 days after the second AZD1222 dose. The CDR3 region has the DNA TGTGCCAGCAGAGGGGGATTTACTCAGCCCCAGCATTTT. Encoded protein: CASRGGFTQPQHF. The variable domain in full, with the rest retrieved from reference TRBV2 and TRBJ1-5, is EPEVTQTPSHQVTQMGQEVILRCVPISNHLYFYWYRQILGQKVEFLVSFYNNEISEKSEIFDDQFSVERPDGSNFTLKIRSTKLEDSAMYFCASRGGFTQPQHFGDGTRLSIL.